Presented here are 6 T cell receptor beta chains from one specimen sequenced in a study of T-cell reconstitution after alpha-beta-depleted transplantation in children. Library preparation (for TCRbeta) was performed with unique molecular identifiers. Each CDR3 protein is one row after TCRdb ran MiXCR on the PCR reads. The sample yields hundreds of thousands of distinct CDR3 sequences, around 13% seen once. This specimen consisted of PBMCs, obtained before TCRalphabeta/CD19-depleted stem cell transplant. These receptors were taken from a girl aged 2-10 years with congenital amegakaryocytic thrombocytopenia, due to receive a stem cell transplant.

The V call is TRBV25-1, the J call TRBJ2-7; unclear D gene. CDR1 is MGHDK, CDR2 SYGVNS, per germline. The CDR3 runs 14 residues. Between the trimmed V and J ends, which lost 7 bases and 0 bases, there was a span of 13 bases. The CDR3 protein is CASKNTESSYEQYF. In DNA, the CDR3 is TGTGCCAGCAAGAATACAGAGAGCTCCTACGAGCAGTACTTC.

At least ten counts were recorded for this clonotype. The CDR3 DNA reads as TGTGCCAGCAGCCACAATAGTGGGGGCGACAATGAGCAGTTCTTC. It translates to CASSHNSGGDNEQFF. This chain links TRBV6-5 with TRBJ2-1, with D perhaps TRBD1 (6 bases). CDR1 MNHEY and CDR2 SVGAGI come from the germline V gene. Trimming took 6 bases from V and 5 from J, leaving 17 bases between them. This CDR3 has 15 residues.

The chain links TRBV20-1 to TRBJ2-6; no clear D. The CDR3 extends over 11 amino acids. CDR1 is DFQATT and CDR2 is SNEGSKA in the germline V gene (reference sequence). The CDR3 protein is CASGGANVLTF. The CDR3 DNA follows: TGCGCCTCGGGCGGGGCCAACGTCCTGACTTTC.

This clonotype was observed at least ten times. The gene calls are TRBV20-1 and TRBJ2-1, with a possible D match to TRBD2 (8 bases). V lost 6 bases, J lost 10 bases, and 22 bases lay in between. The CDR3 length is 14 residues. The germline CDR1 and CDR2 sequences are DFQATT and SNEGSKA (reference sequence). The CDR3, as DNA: TGCAGTGCCCCGCGAGGGACTAGGGGGCTGGAGCAGTTCTTC. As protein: CSAPRGTRGLEQFF.

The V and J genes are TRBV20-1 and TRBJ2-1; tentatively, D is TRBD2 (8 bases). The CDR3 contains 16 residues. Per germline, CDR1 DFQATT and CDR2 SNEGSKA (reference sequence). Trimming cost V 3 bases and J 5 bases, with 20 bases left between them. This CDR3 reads CSARPGLGGANNEQFF. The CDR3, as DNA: TGCAGTGCTAGGCCGGGACTAGGGGGCGCGAACAATGAGCAGTTCTTC.

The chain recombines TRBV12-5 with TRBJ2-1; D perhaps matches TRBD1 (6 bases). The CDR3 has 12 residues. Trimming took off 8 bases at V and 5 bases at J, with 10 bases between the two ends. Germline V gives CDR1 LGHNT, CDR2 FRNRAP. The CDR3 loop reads CASHRVNNEQFF. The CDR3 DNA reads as TGTGCTAGTCACAGGGTAAACAATGAGCAGTTCTTC. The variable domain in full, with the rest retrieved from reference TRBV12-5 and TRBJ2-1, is DARVTQTPRHKVTEMGQEVTMRCQPILGHNTVFWYRQTMMQGLELLAYFRNRAPLDDSGMPKDRFSAEMPDATLATLKIQPSEPRDSAVYFCASHRVNNEQFFGPGTRLTVL.